This T cell receptor (beta chain) emerged from a study of cytomegalovirus exposure and HLA in healthy donors. Broader study findings: V- and J-gene trimming in TCR beta was tied to a missense DCLRE1C variant by an analysis performed later. Exclusion applied to some V segments, including TRBV6-2 and TRBV6-3, as they were indistinguishable.

A single count supports this clone. Its antigen is undetermined. CDR3 length: 14 residues. Germline V gene sequence: CDR1 SEHNR, CDR2 FQNEAQ (reference sequence). Trimming removed 4 bases at V and 5 bases at J, with 14 bases between. This PCR relied on a set of 60 Vbeta primers and 13 Jbeta primers. Measured with immunoSEQ multiplex PCR; TCRdb has only the in-frame clones, and not every one. Among 140,000 or so clones, roughly 79% were seen once, and the ten largest hold less than 2%. The chain is built from TRBV7-9 and TRBJ2-5, with D perhaps TRBD1 (6 bases). Sequenced sample: PBMCs. The sequence was collected from a woman in her twenties or thirties in good health and CMV-seronegative. The CDR3 nucleotides read TGTGCCAGCAGCTACCATACAGGGCGGGAGACCCAGTACTTC. Protein product: CASSYHTGRETQYF.